What follows are 30 T cell receptor beta chains derived from one specimen sequenced in a study of cytomegalovirus exposure and HLA in healthy donors. TCRdb's copy holds only in-frame clones and misses some; the assay was immunoSEQ multiplex PCR. The sample has 200,000 to 250,000 clones, about nine tenths seen once; the top ten hold 2%. The sequenced material came from PBMCs. Every receptor here comes from a woman aged 18-30 years in good health and CMV-seropositive.

Here the CDR3 reads CASRPNRGQNTEAFF. DNA of the CDR3: TGTGCCAGCAGGCCTAACAGGGGGCAGAACACTGAAGCTTTCTTT. This chain connects TRBV7-2 to TRBJ1-1; 9 positions agree with TRBD1. Looked up from germline, CDR1 is SGHTA and CDR2 is FQGNSA. The CDR3 is made up of 15 amino acids. The ends lost 6 bases at V and 1 base at J; junction bases unmatched: 6.

The V gene is TRBV5-1, the J gene TRBJ2-2; TRBD2 is a possible D gene (5 bases). Germline-derived CDR1 and CDR2 are SGHRS and YFSETQ. This CDR3 region has 16 residues. Deletions cut 0 bases from V and 3 bases from J, with 12 bases between. Here the CDR3 DNA reads TGCGCCAGCAGCTTGGCCGACCGGGGTGACACCGGGGAGCTGTTTTTT. Its protein is CASSLADRGDTGELFF. The variable domain in full, with the rest retrieved from reference TRBV5-1 and TRBJ2-2, is KAGVTQTPRYLIKTRGQQVTLSCSPISGHRSVSWYQQTPGQGLQFLFEYFSETQRNKGNFPGRFSGRQFSNSRSEMNVSTLELGDSALYLCASSLADRGDTGELFFGEGSRLTVL.

This chain joins TRBV7-9 and TRBJ2-7; 8 bases match TRBD1. The germline V gene has CDR1 SEHNR and CDR2 FQNEAQ (reference sequence). This CDR3 comprises 16 residues. J was trimmed by 4 bases and V by 5 bases; bases with no gene match: 13. CDR3 protein: CASSRPEDRAGYEQYF. In nucleotides, the CDR3 is TGTGCCAGCAGCCGACCTGAGGACAGGGCTGGTTACGAGCAGTACTTC. Supplemented by reference TRBV7-9 and TRBJ2-7, the full variable domain reads DTGVSQNPRHKITKRGQNVTFRCDPISEHNRLYWYRQTLGQGPEFLTYFQNEAQLEKSRLLSDRFSAERPKGSFSTLEIQRTEQGDSAMYLCASSRPEDRAGYEQYFGPGTRLTVT.

J is TRBJ2-5 and V is TRBV7-6; TRBD2 aligns across 7 bases. Losses at the gene ends were 1 base for V and 2 bases for J; bases not matched to a gene: 1. The CDR3 length is 14 residues. In germline, CDR1 is SGHVS, CDR2 FNYEAQ. CDR3 in DNA: TGTGCCAGCAGCTTAGGGGGGGGTCAAGAGACCCAGTACTTC. This gives the protein CASSLGGGQETQYF.

The chain links TRBV29-1 to TRBJ1-1; 7 positions match TRBD1. This CDR3 has 12 residues. Germline values: CDR1 SQVTM, CDR2 ANQGSEA. V dropped 6 bases and J dropped 4; count of bases not matched to a gene: 5. The CDR3 is CSVVQGGTEAFF. The CDR3, as DNA: TGCAGCGTCGTTCAGGGGGGCACTGAAGCTTTCTTT.

J is TRBJ2-3 and V is TRBV6-1; 8 bases map to TRBD2. This CDR3 region has 15 residues. Germline V CDR1 and CDR2: MNHNS, SASEGT. Trimming took 2 bases from V and 2 from J; bases not matched to a gene: 3. The CDR3 DNA reads as TGTGCCAGCAGTGAAAGACTAGCGTCCACAGATACGCAGTATTTT. Its translation: CASSERLASTDTQYF.

J is TRBJ2-7 and V is TRBV4-2; no clear D. The CDR3 has 14 residues. Germline loops: CDR1 LGHNA, CDR2 YNFKEQ. The V end was cut by 3 bases, the J end by 4 bases, with 13 bases between. The CDR3 DNA follows: TGTGCCAGCAGCCAGATAAATACCCTATACGAGCAGTACTTC. It yields the protein CASSQINTLYEQYF.

In its sample, this clone was seen a few times. The chain carries TRBV30 and TRBJ2-7; the D is unclear. The CDR3 runs to 11 residues. V was trimmed by 5 bases and J by 4 bases, leaving 9 bases between them. The germline CDR1 and CDR2 sequences are GTSNPN and SVGIG (reference sequence). This chain's CDR3 is CAWQEVYEQYF. The CDR3 DNA sequence: TGTGCCTGGCAGGAAGTTTACGAGCAGTACTTC. Full variable domain (outside the CDR3, taken from reference TRBV30 and TRBJ2-7): SQTIHQWPATLVQPVGSPLSLECTVEGTSNPNLYWYRQAAGRGLQLLFYSVGIGQISSEVPQNLSASRPQDRQFILSSKKLLLSDSGFYLCAWQEVYEQYFGPGTRLTVT.

V and J are TRBV19 and TRBJ2-6, with 8 bases aligning to TRBD1. V trimming: 4 bases; J trimming: 2 bases; junction bases outside the gene matches: 4. The length of the CDR3 is 16 residues. Germline CDR1 LNHDA, CDR2 SQIVND (reference sequence). In DNA, the CDR3 is TGTGCCAGTAGTACGCGGACAGGGACTGGGGCCAACGTCCTGACTTTC. It specifies CASSTRTGTGANVLTF.

The V and J genes are TRBV6-5 and TRBJ2-7; TRBD2 matches 7 bases. CDR1 and CDR2 (germline): MNHEY, SVGAGI. The CDR3 consists of 15 residues. J lost 7 bases, V lost 6 bases, and 15 bases had no gene match. The CDR3 reads CASRRGRRLIREQYF. CDR3 DNA: TGTGCCAGCAGGCGGGGGAGGCGCCTCATTCGGGAGCAGTACTTC.

The gene calls are TRBV15 and TRBJ2-1, with 10 bases aligning to TRBD2. Trimming cost V 0 bases and J 7 bases; bases outside gene matches: 9. This CDR3 has 17 amino acids. CDR1 and CDR2 from the germline V gene are LNHNV and YYDKDF (reference sequence). The CDR3 region has the DNA TGTGCCACCAGCAGAGATGGGCTAGCGGGAGTTGAGAATGAGCAGTTCTTC. Amino acids: CATSRDGLAGVENEQFF.

The V call is TRBV19, the J call TRBJ1-5; 11 positions match TRBD1. The CDR3 extends over 15 amino acids. The V and J ends lost 6 bases and 5 bases, in that order; junction bases with no gene match: 6. The V gene's germline CDR1 is LNHDA and CDR2 SQIVND (reference sequence). This CDR3 reads CASSPGQGAYQPQHF. The CDR3 DNA is TGTGCCAGTAGCCCAGGACAGGGGGCATATCAGCCCCAGCATTTT.

The rearrangement uses TRBV28 and TRBJ2-2; 9 bases match TRBD2. The CDR3 contains 15 residues. From germline, CDR1 is MDHEN and CDR2 SYDVKM. The J segment lost 8 bases and the V segment lost 3 bases, leaving 7 bases of the junction unmatched. The CDR3 coding sequence is TGTGCCAGCAGTTTTCCGGGGCTAGCGGGAGGGGAGCTGTTTTTT. This translates into CASSFPGLAGGELFF.

The chain links TRBV15 to TRBJ2-1; 9 bases line up with TRBD2. Germline CDR1 and CDR2: LNHNV and YYDKDF (reference sequence). This CDR3 contains 15 residues. The V segment lost 1 base and the J segment 7 bases; nucleotides outside the gene matches: 5. The CDR3 region has the DNA TGTGCCACCAGCAGAGTGGCGGGAGGGCCGAATGAGCAGTTCTTC. It encodes CATSRVAGGPNEQFF.

The CDR3 nucleotides read TGCAGGGGGGGCTCCTACAATGAGCAGTTCTTC. This gives the protein CRGGSYNEQFF. V gene TRBV20-1 combines with J gene TRBJ2-1, with D possibly TRBD2 on 6 matching bases. This CDR3 region has 11 residues. Germline loops: CDR1 DFQATT, CDR2 SNEGSKA (reference sequence).

The rearrangement links TRBV7-6 to TRBJ1-5; 8 bases are shared with TRBD1. Germline V CDR1 and CDR2: SGHVS, FNYEAQ. V dropped 1 base and J dropped 3; count of bases not matched to a gene: 5. The CDR3 loop spans 16 amino acids. CDR3 in DNA: TGTGCCAGCAGCTTAGGCGGACAGGGCATCAATCAGCCCCAGCATTTT. Translated, it gives CASSLGGQGINQPQHF.

The chain uses TRBV9 and TRBJ1-5; D gene unclear. Germline V gene sequence: CDR1 SGDLS, CDR2 YYNGEE. The CDR3 contains 13 residues. V gave up 3 bases and J gave up 3 bases, with 7 bases separating them. For the CDR3, the DNA is TGTGCCAGCAGCGGAGGGAACAATCAGCCCCAGCATTTT. Its protein product is CASSGGNNQPQHF.

The rearrangement uses TRBV28 and TRBJ2-3; 9 bases match TRBD2. Trimming at V came to 4 bases and at J to 4 bases, leaving 9 bases not matched to a gene. CDR3 size: 16 residues. Germline V gene data show CDR1 as MDHEN and CDR2 as SYDVKM. CDR3: CASSSVAGVQPDTQYF. DNA of the CDR3: TGTGCCAGCAGTTCGGTAGCGGGAGTTCAGCCAGATACGCAGTATTTT.

The rearrangement joins TRBV7-8 to TRBJ1-1; 7 bases fit TRBD1. Trimming at V came to 1 base and at J to 0 bases, leaving 2 bases not matched to a gene. The CDR3 is made up of 15 amino acids. Looked up from germline, CDR1 is SGHVS and CDR2 is FQNEAQ. Written as DNA, the CDR3 is TGTGCCAGCAGCTTAGGACAGGGTTTGAACACTGAAGCTTTCTTT. Translation: CASSLGQGLNTEAFF.

The V call is TRBV7-6, the J call TRBJ2-7; TRBD1 matches 8 bases. The V gene end was trimmed by 5 bases and the J gene end by 0 bases; junction bases not matched to a gene: 6. The length of the CDR3 is 15 residues. The germline V gene has CDR1 SGHVS and CDR2 FNYEAQ. Here the CDR3 DNA reads TGTGCCAGCAGCATCGGGACAGGTACCTCCTACGAGCAGTACTTC. Protein sequence: CASSIGTGTSYEQYF.

The gene calls are TRBV19 and TRBJ1-5, with 10 bases identical to TRBD1. The ends lost 1 base at V and 6 bases at J; junction bases unmatched: 15. Looked up from germline, CDR1 is LNHDA and CDR2 is SQIVND (reference sequence). This CDR3 has 19 amino acids. CDR3 coding DNA: TGTGCCAGTAGTATAGTTTGGGACAGGGGCGCCCAAGGGCGTCAGCCCCAGCATTTT. It encodes CASSIVWDRGAQGRQPQHF.

The V and J genes are TRBV9 and TRBJ1-2, with unresolved D. The CDR3 is 12 amino acids. The germline gives CDR1 SGDLS, CDR2 YYNGEE. Trimming removed 4 bases at V and 8 bases at J, with 12 bases between. For the CDR3, the DNA is TGTGCCAGCAGCTCCACGGAGGAAGGCTACACCTTC. This encodes CASSSTEEGYTF.

The chain has TRBV2 and TRBJ2-1, with D possibly TRBD2 on 5 matching bases. Germline CDR1 SNHLY, CDR2 FYNNEI. The CDR3 is 16 amino acids. V dropped 5 bases and J dropped 0 bases, with 14 bases sitting between them. This chain's CDR3 is CASSPRGLSSYNEQFF. The CDR3 DNA is TGTGCCAGCAGTCCTCGAGGGTTGAGCTCCTACAATGAGCAGTTCTTC.

The rearrangement uses TRBV6-1 and TRBJ1-1, with D possibly matching TRBD1 (6 bases). CDR3 length equals 13 residues. The germline V gene encodes CDR1 MNHNS and CDR2 SASEGT. Trimming cost V 2 bases and J 5 bases, with 9 bases left between them. CDR3 coding DNA: TGTGCCAGCAGTGAAACAGGGATAACTGAAGCTTTCTTT. Translation: CASSETGITEAFF.

This clone was observed a handful of times. This chain links TRBV4-1 with TRBJ2-3; tentative D call: TRBD2 (5 bases). V gave up 4 bases and J gave up 0 bases, with 5 bases separating them. Looked up from germline, CDR1 is MGHRA and CDR2 is YSYEKL. CDR3 size: 13 residues. This chain's CDR3 is CASSRTSTDTQYF. Here the CDR3 DNA reads TGCGCCAGCAGCCGGACTAGCACAGATACGCAGTATTTT.

The J gene is TRBJ1-1, the V gene TRBV18; D gene uncertain. In germline, CDR1 is KGHSH, CDR2 LQKENI. The CDR3 extends over 14 amino acids. The V end lost 1 base, the J end lost 7 bases, and 13 bases lay between the germline ends. Here the CDR3 reads CASSPQRDFGEAFF. In DNA form, the CDR3 reads TGTGCCAGCTCACCACAGCGGGATTTTGGTGAAGCTTTCTTT.

This clone was seen more than once but under ten times. The V and J genes are TRBV10-3 and TRBJ1-1; D not certain. CDR1 and CDR2 (germline): ENHRY, SYGVKD. V lost 3 bases, J lost 6 bases, and 5 bases lay in between. The CDR3 sequence is 11 residues long. In DNA, the CDR3 is TGTGCCATCAGTGAATCTTCTGAAGCTTTCTTT. Translated, it gives CAISESSEAFF.

V usage is TRBV27 and J usage is TRBJ1-1; D may be TRBD1 (5 bases). Germline V gives CDR1 MNHEY, CDR2 SMNVEV (reference sequence). This CDR3 region has 15 residues. V lost 5 bases and J 1 base, leaving 14 bases between the germline ends. In DNA form, the CDR3 reads TGTGCCAGCAGTCCCGACCCAGGGCAGAACACTGAAGCTTTCTTT. It specifies CASSPDPGQNTEAFF.

In its sample, this clone was seen once. The chain recombines TRBV4-2 with TRBJ2-7, with unresolved D. The CDR3 loop spans 13 amino acids. With 4 bases removed from V and 6 bases from J, the gap between germline ends came to 13 bases. CDR1 and CDR2 from the germline V gene are LGHNA and YNFKEQ. The DNA of the CDR3 is TGTGCCAGCAGCCTGATACCTACCGGCGAGCAGTACTTC. Translation gives CASSLIPTGEQYF.

This chain connects TRBV5-4 to TRBJ2-5; TRBD1 matches at 7 bases. The germline V gene has CDR1 SGHNT and CDR2 YYREEE (reference sequence). This CDR3 spans 14 amino acids. V trimming: 0 bases; J trimming: 4 bases; junction bases outside the gene matches: 3. CDR3 region: CASSLVGTAETQYF. In DNA form, the CDR3 reads TGTGCCAGCAGCTTGGTCGGGACAGCAGAGACCCAGTACTTC.